The table lists the clone carrying this T cell receptor beta chain with a few counts. Its antigen is currently unknown. The data stem from a study of T cell responses to AZD1222 COVID-19 vaccine. This table comes from immunoSEQ multiplex PCR, and its TCRdb copy is limited to in-frame clones, with some not included. The sample records some 150,000 clones, around 90% being singletons. This CDR3 spans 17 amino acids. V was shortened by 0 bases and J by 5 bases, with 20 bases between the two germline ends. CDR1 is LNHNV, CDR2 YYDKDF, per germline (reference sequence). Study-wide findings and caveats: The study found Spike-specific TCR breadth and depth rose after two AZD1222 doses. The sample set comprised mostly white British donors with more females, and clonal diversity was possibly underestimated. It was only a handful of AZD1222 recipients who were seropositive at baseline. Regions left unmutated in variants are reportedly the target of nearly half of spike-specific TCRs.

This chain joins TRBV15 and TRBJ2-7, with D perhaps matching TRBD2 (5 bases). The starting material was peripheral blood, obtained 28 days after the second AZD1222 dose. The TCR originated in an adult who received the AZD1222 COVID-19 vaccine. The CDR3 loop is CATSRDRLASKIHEQYF. The CDR3 bases are TGTGCCACCAGCAGAGATCGACTGGCTAGCAAAATCCACGAGCAGTACTTC.